What follows are 12 T cell receptor beta chains derived from one specimen sequenced in a study of shared clonotypes between healthy human individuals. The protocol was immunoSEQ multiplex PCR, while the TCRdb copy is restricted to in-frame clones and leaves out a portion. The sample yields around 1.9 million clones, about 93% seen once. The naive CD8 population came from CD45RO-negative cells selected for CCR7, without terminally differentiated effector memory CD45RA+ cells. Material: naive CD8+ T cells from PBMCs. The receptors were gathered from a man younger than 30 in good health. Some clones in this sample may be carry-over from other donors' samples.

This chain uses TRBV5-1 with TRBJ2-7; D ambiguous. V was trimmed by 0 bases and J by 6 bases, leaving 4 bases between them. This CDR3 spans 11 amino acids. The V gene's germline CDR1 is SGHRS and CDR2 YFSETQ. The CDR3 loop is CASSLAVEQYF. CDR3 nucleotides: TGCGCCAGCAGCTTGGCCGTCGAGCAGTACTTC.

The CDR3 DNA sequence: TGCAGCGTTAGACACAACACTGAAGCTTTCTTT. Translated: CSVRHNTEAFF. J is TRBJ1-1 and V is TRBV29-1, with D unclear. With 5 bases removed from V and 2 bases from J, the gap between germline ends came to 6 bases. CDR1 and CDR2 from the germline V gene are SQVTM and ANQGSEA. CDR3 size: 11 residues.

This clone was seen a few times. This chain connects TRBV28 to TRBJ1-4; D gene unclear. This CDR3 is 12 amino acids long. Per germline, CDR1 MDHEN and CDR2 SYDVKM. The V end lost 8 bases, the J end lost 5 bases, and 9 bases lay between the germline ends. CDR3 sequence: CASSGLNEKLFF. The CDR3 bases are TGTGCCAGCTCAGGTCTCAATGAAAAACTGTTTTTT.

This chain connects TRBV7-9 to TRBJ2-1; 9 nucleotides agree with TRBD2. V lost 1 base to trimming and J lost 9 bases; unmatched junction nucleotides: 10. The CDR3 contains 16 residues. Germline loops: CDR1 SEHNR, CDR2 FQNEAQ (reference sequence). The CDR3 loop reads CASSLGALAGASEQFF. The CDR3 DNA sequence: TGTGCCAGCAGCTTAGGAGCTTTAGCGGGAGCTAGTGAGCAGTTCTTC.

V usage is TRBV18 and J usage is TRBJ2-7; TRBD2 agrees at 13 bases. CDR1 and CDR2 (germline): KGHSH, LQKENI. V lost 4 bases, J lost 6 bases, and 12 bases stayed unmatched. There are 17 residues in the CDR3. The CDR3 spells CASSLKRLAGGRFEQYF. CDR3 DNA sequence: TGTGCCAGCTCACTAAAACGACTAGCGGGAGGCCGGTTCGAGCAGTACTTC.

The J gene is TRBJ2-1, the V gene TRBV5-1; D ambiguous. Between the trimmed V and J ends, which lost 1 base and 2 bases, there was a span of 10 bases. This CDR3 contains 15 residues. CDR1 SGHRS and CDR2 YFSETQ come from the germline V gene. The CDR3 region is CASSLNLIPYNEQFF. The CDR3 nucleotides read TGCGCCAGCAGCTTGAATTTAATCCCCTACAATGAGCAGTTCTTC.

This chain uses TRBV11-2 with TRBJ2-5; D is unresolved. Trimming cost V 1 base and J 1 base, with 10 bases left between them. This CDR3 spans 15 amino acids. Germline loops: CDR1 SGHAT, CDR2 FQNNGV. This CDR3 is CASSLATSVQETQYF. The DNA for the CDR3 is TGTGCCAGCAGCTTAGCGACATCAGTCCAAGAGACCCAGTACTTC.

The chain combines TRBV9 with TRBJ2-2; 11 bases match TRBD1. With 4 bases clipped from V and 10 bases from J, the junction kept 9 bases outside the gene matches. Germline assignment: CDR1 SGDLS and CDR2 YYNGEE. The CDR3 sequence is 15 residues long. CDR3 loop: CASSPGQGAGVELFF. The CDR3 DNA reads TGTGCCAGCAGCCCCGGACAGGGGGCAGGCGTGGAGCTGTTTTTT.

This rearrangement joins TRBV10-1 to TRBJ1-1; D is possibly TRBD1 (6 bases). The CDR3 runs to 15 residues. The V gene's germline CDR1 is WNHNN and CDR2 SYGVQD (reference sequence). The V gene lost 3 bases and the J gene lost 0 bases, with 11 bases spanning the gap. CDR3 in DNA: TGCGCCAGCAGTGAAGGACAGTGGATGAACACTGAAGCTTTCTTT. The encoded protein is CASSEGQWMNTEAFF.

The chain combines TRBV5-4 with TRBJ1-4; D perhaps matches TRBD1 (6 bases). This CDR3 has 16 residues. CDR1 is SGHNT and CDR2 is YYREEE in the germline V gene (reference sequence). V was pared by 5 bases and J by 8 bases, with 22 bases between. The CDR3: CASSYSDRHLHEKLFF. The CDR3 DNA follows: TGTGCCAGCAGTTATTCCGACAGGCACTTACACGAAAAACTGTTTTTT.

This clone has only one observation. V gene TRBV19 combines with J gene TRBJ2-7; 7 bases are shared with TRBD2. The CDR3 extends over 13 amino acids. V was clipped by 4 bases and J by 6 bases; unmatched bases: 6. In germline, CDR1 is LNHDA, CDR2 SQIVND (reference sequence). This CDR3 reads CASSTRDYSEQYF. The CDR3 DNA reads TGTGCCAGTAGTACCCGGGACTACAGCGAGCAGTACTTC. The full variable domain, in which reference TRBV19 and TRBJ2-7 provide the parts outside the CDR3, is DGGITQSPKYLFRKEGQNVTLSCEQNLNHDAMYWYRQDPGQGLRLIYYSQIVNDFQKGDIAEGYSVSREKKESFPLTVTSAQKNPTAFYLCASSTRDYSEQYFGPGTRLTVT.

This clone was seen only once. The chain has TRBV15 and TRBJ1-5, with a weak D call TRBD1 (5 bases). CDR3 length: 16 residues. V gave up 3 bases and J gave up 9 bases, with 21 bases separating them. Germline-derived CDR1 and CDR2 are LNHNV and YYDKDF (reference sequence). The CDR3 coding sequence is TGTGCCACCAGCAGCGCCCCCTGGCAGGGTCTCTTGCCCCAGCATTTT. This sequence encodes CATSSAPWQGLLPQHF. The entire variable domain, with the rest obtained from reference TRBV15 and TRBJ1-5, is as follows: DAMVIQNPRYQVTQFGKPVTLSCSQTLNHNVMYWYQQKSSQAPKLLFHYYDKDFNNEADTPDNFQSRRPNTSFCFLDIRSPGLGDTAMYLCATSSAPWQGLLPQHFGDGTRLSIL.